These 5 T cell receptor beta chains were sequenced from one sample in a study of CD8+ T cells in alopecia areata. Treatment here: oral pan-JAK inhibitor, 5-10 mg twice daily. Sequencing templates came from extracted RNA that was reverse transcribed into cDNA. Generated by immunoSEQ multiplex PCR, the TCRdb table keeps only in-frame clones and is missing some. The sample consists of 250,000 to 300,000 clones, nearly 60% of them appearing once. Source: CD4+ T cells sorted from blood, taken at week 24, from a patient treated with tofacitinib. The receptors were sampled from a human donor with alopecia areata.

This chain connects TRBV5-1 to TRBJ1-6; TRBD1 agrees at 8 bases. V lost 4 bases and J lost 1; bases outside the gene matches: 7. The CDR3 spans 17 residues. In germline, CDR1 is SGHRS, CDR2 YFSETQ. CDR3 nucleotides: TGCGCCAGCAGCCCGCGGACAGGGACATCCTATAATTCACCCCTCCACTTT. Amino acid sequence: CASSPRTGTSYNSPLHF. Drawing the rest from reference TRBV5-1 and TRBJ1-6, the complete variable domain is KAGVTQTPRYLIKTRGQQVTLSCSPISGHRSVSWYQQTPGQGLQFLFEYFSETQRNKGNFPGRFSGRQFSNSRSEMNVSTLELGDSALYLCASSPRTGTSYNSPLHFGNGTRLTVT.

This sequence joins TRBV29-1 and TRBJ2-7; D gene ambiguous. Germline V gene lookup returns CDR1 SQVTM and CDR2 ANQGSEA. CDR3 length: 13 amino acids. Trimming removed 2 bases from V and 1 base from J, with 9 bases in between. CDR3 coding DNA: TGCAGCGTTGAATACATTCTGTCCTACGAGCAGTACTTC. Its translation: CSVEYILSYEQYF.

The chain has TRBV27 and TRBJ2-5; D may be TRBD1 (5 bases). Germline CDR1 MNHEY, CDR2 SMNVEV (reference sequence). The ends were cut back, 1 base at V and 5 bases at J, with 8 bases in the middle. This CDR3 has 13 amino acids. CDR3 DNA sequence: TGTGCCAGCAGTTTATTAAGGGGTGAGACCCAGTACTTC. Protein: CASSLLRGETQYF.

The CDR3 spells CAWSVRGSSTLNSPLHF. The CDR3 nucleotides are TGTGCCTGGAGTGTACGTGGCAGCAGTACCCTAAATTCACCCCTCCACTTT. The chain has TRBV30 and TRBJ1-6; D is ambiguous. The CDR3 totals 17 residues. V gave up 0 bases and J gave up 7 bases, with 19 bases separating them. The germline V gene has CDR1 GTSNPN and CDR2 SVGIG (reference sequence).

The chain links TRBV30 to TRBJ2-2; TRBD2 aligns across 10 bases. CDR3 length: 15 amino acids. After removal of 3 bases from V and 0 bases from J, the junction contained 1 base not matched to a gene. Germline values: CDR1 GTSNPN, CDR2 SVGIG (reference sequence). In DNA form, the CDR3 reads TGTGCCTGGAGACTAGCGGGAACGAACACCGGGGAGCTGTTTTTT. This translates into CAWRLAGTNTGELFF. The full variable domain, completed using reference TRBV30 and TRBJ2-2, is SQTIHQWPATLVQPVGSPLSLECTVEGTSNPNLYWYRQAAGRGLQLLFYSVGIGQISSEVPQNLSASRPQDRQFILSSKKLLLSDSGFYLCAWRLAGTNTGELFFGEGSRLTVL.